This TCR beta chain appears in the sequencing data of a study of T-cell memory formation after mild COVID-19. The overall study: Largely donor-specific sequence clusters came from a couple of donors.

CDR3 length: 14 amino acids. The trim removed 4 bases at V and 5 bases at J, leaving 10 bases unmatched. Germline CDR1 SQVTM, CDR2 ANQGSEA. TCRdb reanalysed the 5' RACE reads using MiXCR and keeps one entry per CDR3 protein. The data contain roughly 120,000 distinct CDR3 sequences, more than 15% of them singletons. As concerns this clonotype: Its antigen is unknown.

Study-wide points: Researchers report contracting CD4+ clones mostly in CM and EM, with CD8+ clones in EMRA. Clones shrinking between day 15 and 85 showed a balanced CD4/CD8 split, and those that grew later tilted toward CD4+. In pre-infection memory, a portion of responding clones appeared, which suggested that cross-reactive memory joined.

This receptor was taken from an adult woman who had mild COVID-19 (a few samples of this study predate the infection). Cell type and time point are not known. The V gene is TRBV29-1, the J gene TRBJ2-7, with 8 bases matching TRBD1. What was sequenced was PBMCs or a T cell subset sorted from them (not recorded which). The CDR3: CSVAVRQGTHEQYF. In nucleotides, the CDR3 is TGCAGCGTTGCCGTGCGACAGGGGACCCACGAGCAGTACTTC.